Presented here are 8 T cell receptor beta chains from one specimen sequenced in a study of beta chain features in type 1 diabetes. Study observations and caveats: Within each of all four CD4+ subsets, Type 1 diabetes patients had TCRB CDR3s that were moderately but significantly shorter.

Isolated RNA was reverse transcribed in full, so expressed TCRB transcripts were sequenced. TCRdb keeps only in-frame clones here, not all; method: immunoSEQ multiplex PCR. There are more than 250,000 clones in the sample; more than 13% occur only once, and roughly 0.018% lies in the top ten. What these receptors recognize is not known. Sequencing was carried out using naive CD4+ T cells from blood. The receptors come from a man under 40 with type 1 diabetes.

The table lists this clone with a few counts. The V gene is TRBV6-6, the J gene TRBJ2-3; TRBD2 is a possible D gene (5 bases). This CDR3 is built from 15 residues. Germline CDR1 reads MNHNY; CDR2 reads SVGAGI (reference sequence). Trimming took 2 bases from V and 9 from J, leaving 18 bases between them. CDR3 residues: CASSYASLVGVTQYF. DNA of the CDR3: TGTGCCAGCAGTTACGCTTCGTTGGTGGGAGTCACGCAGTATTTT.

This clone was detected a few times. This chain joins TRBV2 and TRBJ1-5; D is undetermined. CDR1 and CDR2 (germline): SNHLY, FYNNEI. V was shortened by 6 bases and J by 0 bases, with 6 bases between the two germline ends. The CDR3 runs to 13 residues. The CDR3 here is CASRRDSNQPQHF. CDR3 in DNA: TGTGCCAGCAGGCGGGATAGCAATCAGCCCCAGCATTTT. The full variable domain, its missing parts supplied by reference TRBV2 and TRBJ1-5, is EPEVTQTPSHQVTQMGQEVILRCVPISNHLYFYWYRQILGQKVEFLVSFYNNEISEKSEIFDDQFSVERPDGSNFTLKIRSTKLEDSAMYFCASRRDSNQPQHFGDGTRLSIL.

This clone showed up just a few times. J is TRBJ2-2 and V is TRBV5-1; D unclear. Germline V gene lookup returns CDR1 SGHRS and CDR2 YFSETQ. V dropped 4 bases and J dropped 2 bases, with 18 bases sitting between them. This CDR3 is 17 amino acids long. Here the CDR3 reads CASSTLGELGNTGELFF. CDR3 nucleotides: TGCGCCAGCAGCACCCTGGGCGAGCTTGGAAACACCGGGGAGCTGTTTTTT.

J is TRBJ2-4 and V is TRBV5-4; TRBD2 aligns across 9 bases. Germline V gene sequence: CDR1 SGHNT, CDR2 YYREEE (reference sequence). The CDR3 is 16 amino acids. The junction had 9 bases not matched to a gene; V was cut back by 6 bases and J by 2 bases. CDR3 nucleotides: TGTGCCAGCACCCGCGGGGGGGAGCGAACCAAAAACATTCAGTACTTC. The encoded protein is CASTRGGERTKNIQYF.

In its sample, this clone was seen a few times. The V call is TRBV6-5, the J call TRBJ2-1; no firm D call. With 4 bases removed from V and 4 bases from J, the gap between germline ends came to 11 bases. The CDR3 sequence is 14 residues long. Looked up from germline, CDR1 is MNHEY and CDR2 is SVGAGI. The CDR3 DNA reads TGTGCCAGCAGTTTCACCGCCGGGTACAATGAGCAGTTCTTC. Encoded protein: CASSFTAGYNEQFF.

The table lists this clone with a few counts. Written as DNA, the CDR3 is TGTGCCAGCACCCGGGGACAGCAAGAGACCCAGTACTTC. Encoded protein: CASTRGQQETQYF. The V gene is TRBV28, the J gene TRBJ2-5; 7 bases agree with TRBD1. Trimming at V came to 7 bases and at J to 2 bases, leaving 4 bases not matched to a gene. The CDR3 is 13 amino acids. CDR1 and CDR2 from the germline V gene are MDHEN and SYDVKM.

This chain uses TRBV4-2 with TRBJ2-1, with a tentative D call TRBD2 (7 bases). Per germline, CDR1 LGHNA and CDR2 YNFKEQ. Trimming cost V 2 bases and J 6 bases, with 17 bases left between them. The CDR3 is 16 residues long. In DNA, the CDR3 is TGTGCCAGCAGCCAACAGGGGCTAGCGGCCCTCAATGAGCAGTTCTTC. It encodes CASSQQGLAALNEQFF.

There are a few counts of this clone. The CDR3 DNA sequence: TGTGCCAGCAGCCAACTTCCTCCAGCGGGAGGTTCCACAGATACGCAGTATTTT. Amino acids: CASSQLPPAGGSTDTQYF. The genes are TRBV4-2 and TRBJ2-3; 9 bases map to TRBD2. Trimming cost V 2 bases and J 2 bases; bases outside gene matches: 11. The CDR3 is 18 amino acids. In germline, CDR1 is LGHNA, CDR2 YNFKEQ.